Shown below are 28 T cell receptor beta chains from a single sample sequenced in a study of blood T cell repertoires in COVID-19. Repertoires were generated with immunoSEQ multiplex PCR, while TCRdb's copy carries only in-frame clones and drops some. The table has about 220,000 clones, around 90% seen once. The sequenced sample consisted of PBMCs or T cells enriched from blood (not recorded which). These receptors were collected from a man aged 30 to 39 who had been exposed to COVID-19.

This sequence joins TRBV7-2 and TRBJ2-5; 11 bases are a match to TRBD2. This CDR3 is 19 amino acids long. The germline gives CDR1 SGHTA, CDR2 FQGNSA. V was clipped by 5 bases and J by 3 bases; unmatched bases: 17. CDR3 in amino acids: CASSLGLAGFLPGEETQYF. The CDR3 DNA reads TGTGCCAGCAGCCTAGGACTAGCGGGTTTTCTACCTGGGGAAGAGACCCAGTACTTC.

The genes are TRBV6-4 and TRBJ1-5, with no clear D. Germline-derived CDR1 and CDR2 are MRHNA and SNTAGT. The CDR3 is made up of 13 amino acids. Trimming shortened V by 7 bases and J by 5 bases, and 12 bases separated the two germline ends. In DNA form, the CDR3 reads TGTGCCAGCATAAGGTGGAGGGATCAGCCCCAGCATTTT. It codes for CASIRWRDQPQHF.

The chain recombines TRBV7-2 with TRBJ2-5; possibly TRBD1 for D (6 bases). This CDR3 contains 13 residues. V gave up 6 bases and J gave up 1 base, with 9 bases separating them. The germline V gene encodes CDR1 SGHTA and CDR2 FQGNSA. In nucleotides, the CDR3 is TGTGCCAGCAGAAGACAGGTCCAAGAGACCCAGTACTTC. Protein: CASRRQVQETQYF.

The CDR3 region has the DNA TGCGCCAGCAGCGACAATTCTGGGCCCCAGCATTTT. Translation: CASSDNSGPQHF. The chain recombines TRBV5-1 with TRBJ1-5; D gene unclear. The CDR3 totals 12 residues. Germline V CDR1 and CDR2: SGHRS, YFSETQ. V lost 4 bases, J lost 9 bases, and 11 bases lay in between.

This chain joins TRBV11-2 and TRBJ1-1; D remains ambiguous. The V end was cut by 0 bases, the J end by 3 bases, with 14 bases between. This CDR3 has 16 amino acids. Per germline, CDR1 SGHAT and CDR2 FQNNGV. CDR3 sequence: CASSLDLSGNYTEAFF. In DNA, the CDR3 is TGTGCCAGCAGCTTAGATCTATCGGGGAATTACACTGAAGCTTTCTTT.

The V and J genes are TRBV19 and TRBJ2-7, with 8 positions matching TRBD1. J gave up 5 bases and V 0 bases, and 12 bases lay outside the gene matches. Germline V gene data show CDR1 as LNHDA and CDR2 as SQIVND (reference sequence). The CDR3 runs to 17 residues. The CDR3 DNA reads as TGTGCCAGTAGTATAGATCTCGGCGCAGGGGGCAGGGACGAGCAGTACTTC. Translation: CASSIDLGAGGRDEQYF.

This clone was observed a few times. The chain joins TRBV28 to TRBJ2-3, with 7 bases lining up with TRBD1. This CDR3 is 16 amino acids long. The V gene end was trimmed by 0 bases and the J gene end by 3 bases; junction bases not matched to a gene: 6. The germline V gene has CDR1 MDHEN and CDR2 SYDVKM. This CDR3 reads CASSLWIQGPTDTQYF. The CDR3 DNA is TGTGCCAGCAGTTTATGGATACAGGGGCCAACAGATACGCAGTATTTT.

The genes are TRBV19 and TRBJ2-1; TRBD2 agrees at 12 bases. The CDR3 runs to 17 residues. Germline V gene sequence: CDR1 LNHDA, CDR2 SQIVND (reference sequence). After removal of 8 bases from V and 2 bases from J, the junction contained 10 bases not matched to a gene. CDR3 DNA: TGTGCCAGTCGGAGGCTAGCGGGGGGGGTGACCTACAATGAGCAGTTCTTC. It is translated as CASRRLAGGVTYNEQFF.

This chain connects TRBV16 to TRBJ2-1, with TRBD2 matching over 14 bases. The CDR3 contains 15 residues. The V gene end was trimmed by 4 bases and the J gene end by 8 bases; junction bases not matched to a gene: 4. The V gene's germline CDR1 is KGHSY and CDR2 FQNENV. The CDR3 DNA reads as TGTGCCAGCAGCCGACTAGCGGGGGGGCAAGATGAGCAGTTCTTC. Its translation is CASSRLAGGQDEQFF.

The chain joins TRBV18 to TRBJ2-7; no clear D. The CDR3 runs to 14 residues. Germline loops: CDR1 KGHSH, CDR2 LQKENI. The germline V and J ends were trimmed by 3 bases and 3 bases, with 12 bases remaining between them. CDR3 DNA: TGTGCCAGCTCACCCGACCCCCAGGTCTACGAGCAGTACTTC. It specifies CASSPDPQVYEQYF.

The chain's CDR3 is CASSYSTGVRDVLTF. CDR3 DNA: TGTGCCAGCAGTTACTCGACAGGGGTACGAGACGTCCTGACTTTC. The chain is built from TRBV6-5 and TRBJ2-6; 8 nucleotides line up with TRBD1. The trim removed 0 bases at V and 11 bases at J, leaving 6 bases unmatched. CDR1 and CDR2 from the germline V gene are MNHEY and SVGAGI. This CDR3 comprises 15 residues.

The CDR3 protein is CASRRGGPYSNQPQHF. CDR3 bases: TGTGCCAGCCGCCGCGGGGGCCCTTATAGCAATCAGCCCCAGCATTTT. V usage is TRBV21-1 and J usage is TRBJ1-5. TRBV21-1 is designated a pseudogene. The CDR3 is made up of 16 amino acids.

CDR3 sequence (DNA): TGCGCCAGCAGTGAGACCCGAGGACACCACACCGGGGAGCTGTTTTTT. Encoded protein: CASSETRGHHTGELFF. This sequence joins TRBV10-1 and TRBJ2-2; D perhaps matches TRBD1 (5 bases). The CDR3 extends over 16 amino acids. CDR1 WNHNN and CDR2 SYGVQD come from the germline V gene (reference sequence). The V end was cut by 2 bases, the J end by 3 bases, with 13 bases between.

Of note for this clone: Other DNA sequences in the sample encode the same CDR3. This chain connects TRBV9 to TRBJ2-3; weak D call: TRBD2 (6 bases). The V end was cut by 2 bases, the J end by 0 bases, with 10 bases between. In germline, CDR1 is SGDLS, CDR2 YYNGEE. This CDR3 contains 15 residues. This CDR3 is CASSVGGSSTDTQYF. CDR3 sequence (DNA): TGTGCCAGCAGCGTTGGGGGGTCTAGCACAGATACGCAGTATTTT.

This chain uses TRBV19 with TRBJ1-5; 8 bases map to TRBD1. The CDR3 loop spans 14 amino acids. In germline, CDR1 is LNHDA, CDR2 SQIVND (reference sequence). The trim removed 4 bases at V and 7 bases at J, leaving 6 bases unmatched. The CDR3 sequence is CASSRTGSGQPQHF. CDR3 sequence (DNA): TGTGCCAGTAGTAGGACAGGGTCCGGGCAGCCCCAGCATTTT.

The gene calls are TRBV9 and TRBJ1-6; D uncertain. The CDR3 loop spans 14 amino acids. CDR1 is SGDLS, CDR2 YYNGEE, per germline. V lost 4 bases, J lost 8 bases, and 13 bases lay in between. CDR3 DNA: TGTGCCAGCAGCCCCAAGAGTACGGATTCACCCCTCCACTTT. This codes for CASSPKSTDSPLHF.

The chain uses TRBV5-1 and TRBJ2-1, with 8 nucleotides matching TRBD2. With 3 bases clipped from V and 8 bases from J, the junction kept 13 bases outside the gene matches. Germline CDR1 and CDR2: SGHRS and YFSETQ. The CDR3 contains 16 residues. CDR3 in DNA: TGCGCCAGCAGCTCGACAGTAGCGGGGAACGTCGATGAGCAGTTCTTC. Encoded protein: CASSSTVAGNVDEQFF. The full variable domain, with the rest looked up from reference TRBV5-1 and TRBJ2-1, is KAGVTQTPRYLIKTRGQQVTLSCSPISGHRSVSWYQQTPGQGLQFLFEYFSETQRNKGNFPGRFSGRQFSNSRSEMNVSTLELGDSALYLCASSSTVAGNVDEQFFGPGTRLTVL.

This rearrangement joins TRBV19 to TRBJ2-1; TRBD2 matches at 11 bases. The germline gives CDR1 LNHDA, CDR2 SQIVND (reference sequence). This CDR3 is 15 amino acids long. V dropped 7 bases and J dropped 4; count of bases not matched to a gene: 6. The CDR3 DNA reads as TGTGCCAGTACTACCCTAGCGGGGGGATACAATGAGCAGTTCTTC. This codes for CASTTLAGGYNEQFF.

The chain has TRBV7-2 and TRBJ2-5, with 11 bases identical to TRBD1. The trim removed 5 bases at V and 5 bases at J, leaving 4 bases unmatched. Germline CDR1 and CDR2: SGHTA and FQGNSA. This CDR3 comprises 14 residues. The CDR3 loop reads CASSKDRGLETQYF. The CDR3 DNA is TGTGCCAGCAGCAAGGACAGGGGGCTTGAGACCCAGTACTTC.

The rearrangement uses TRBV6-2 or TRBV6-3 and TRBJ2-7; a possible D gene is TRBD2 (5 bases). Germline V gene lookup returns CDR1 MNHEY and CDR2 SVGEGT. V gave up 2 bases and J gave up 7 bases, with 18 bases separating them. The CDR3 totals 15 residues. CDR3 DNA: TGTGCCAGCAGTTACGCCGACTACCTCTTAGGGGAGCAGTACTTC. It specifies CASSYADYLLGEQYF.

The chain couples TRBV9 to TRBJ1-5, with no clear D. V was shortened by 3 bases and J by 0 bases, with 10 bases between the two germline ends. Germline CDR1 SGDLS, CDR2 YYNGEE. The CDR3 spans 15 residues. The CDR3 loop reads CASSASGGSNQPQHF. The CDR3 DNA sequence: TGTGCCAGCAGCGCCTCAGGTGGTAGCAATCAGCCCCAGCATTTT.

J is TRBJ2-3 and V is TRBV5-4; TRBD2 matches 7 bases. The length of the CDR3 is 15 residues. Looked up from germline, CDR1 is SGHNT and CDR2 is YYREEE (reference sequence). J gave up 6 bases and V 1 base, and 8 bases lay outside the gene matches. CDR3 DNA: TGTGCCAGCAGCTTGTATGTGGGGGGGGTTGATACGCAGTATTTT. As protein: CASSLYVGGVDTQYF.

The rearrangement links TRBV7-9 to TRBJ1-2, with 9 nucleotides matching TRBD1. The length of the CDR3 is 15 residues. Germline lookup yields CDR1 SEHNR and CDR2 FQNEAQ (reference sequence). The junction had 5 bases not matched to a gene; V was cut back by 4 bases and J by 2 bases. The CDR3, as DNA: TGTGCCAGCAGCTGGACAGGGGCGTTGAACTATGGCTACACCTTC. Translated: CASSWTGALNYGYTF.

V and J are TRBV15 and TRBJ2-5, with D tentatively TRBD2 (6 bases). The CDR3 is 15 amino acids. The ends were cut back, 8 bases at V and 6 bases at J, with 22 bases in the middle. Germline V CDR1 and CDR2: LNHNV, YYDKDF (reference sequence). CDR3 protein: CATRGGATSRQTQYF. In DNA, the CDR3 is TGTGCCACCCGGGGTGGGGCAACTAGCCGCCAGACCCAGTACTTC.

This clone has a single count. This rearrangement joins TRBV4-1 to TRBJ2-5; 8 nucleotides line up with TRBD2. CDR3 length equals 14 residues. Germline V gives CDR1 MGHRA, CDR2 YSYEKL. V lost 6 bases and J lost 1; bases outside the gene matches: 4. DNA of the CDR3: TGCGCCAGCAGTAAAGGGACTAGCCAAGAGACCCAGTACTTC. Protein sequence: CASSKGTSQETQYF.

The chain recombines TRBV25-1 with TRBJ2-1; a weak D match, TRBD2 (5 bases). With 9 bases removed from V and 0 bases from J, the gap between germline ends came to 15 bases. The CDR3 has 15 residues. Looked up from germline, CDR1 is MGHDK and CDR2 is SYGVNS. CDR3 DNA sequence: TGTGCCAGTCGGGGTCTCGGTAGCTCCTACAATGAGCAGTTCTTC. Translation: CASRGLGSSYNEQFF.

The chain carries TRBV10-3 and TRBJ2-3; D is ambiguous. Trimming stripped 10 bases from V and 0 bases from J, with 11 bases between. This CDR3 is 13 amino acids long. CDR1 and CDR2 (germline): ENHRY, SYGVKD. The CDR3 bases are TGTGCCAGCAAGCCCCTAAGCACAGATACGCAGTATTTT. Encoded protein: CASKPLSTDTQYF.

The chain recombines TRBV19 with TRBJ1-2, with 7 bases identical to TRBD1. Germline-derived CDR1 and CDR2 are LNHDA and SQIVND (reference sequence). With V trimmed by 3 bases and J by 4 bases, 5 bases remained unmatched. CDR3 length: 14 residues. CDR3 protein: CASSISGDSYGYTF. The CDR3 DNA is TGTGCCAGTAGTATTTCGGGGGACAGCTATGGCTACACCTTC.